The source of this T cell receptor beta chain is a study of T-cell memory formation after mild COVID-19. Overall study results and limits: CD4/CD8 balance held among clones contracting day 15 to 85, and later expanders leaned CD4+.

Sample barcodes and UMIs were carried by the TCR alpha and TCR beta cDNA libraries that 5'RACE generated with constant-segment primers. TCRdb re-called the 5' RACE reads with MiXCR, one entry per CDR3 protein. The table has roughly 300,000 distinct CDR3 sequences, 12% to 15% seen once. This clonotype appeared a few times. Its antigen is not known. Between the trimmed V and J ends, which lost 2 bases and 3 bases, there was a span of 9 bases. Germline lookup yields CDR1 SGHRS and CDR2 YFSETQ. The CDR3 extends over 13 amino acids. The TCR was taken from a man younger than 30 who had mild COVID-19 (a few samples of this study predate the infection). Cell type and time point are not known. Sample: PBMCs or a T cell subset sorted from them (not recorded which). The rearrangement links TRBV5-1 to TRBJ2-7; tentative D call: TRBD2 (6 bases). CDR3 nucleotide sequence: TGCGCCAGCAGCTTTGGAGGGGACTACGAGCAGTACTTC. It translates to CASSFGGDYEQYF.